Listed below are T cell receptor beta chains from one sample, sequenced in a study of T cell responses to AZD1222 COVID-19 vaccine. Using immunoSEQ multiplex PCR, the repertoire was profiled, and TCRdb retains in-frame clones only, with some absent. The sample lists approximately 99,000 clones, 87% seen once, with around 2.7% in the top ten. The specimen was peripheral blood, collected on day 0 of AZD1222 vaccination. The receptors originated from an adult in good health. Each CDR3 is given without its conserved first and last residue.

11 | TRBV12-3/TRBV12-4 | ASSYNSNQPQH
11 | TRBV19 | AAADSSSYGYT
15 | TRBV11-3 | ASSPGTGRSGANVLT
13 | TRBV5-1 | ASSQLASGINEQF
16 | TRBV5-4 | ASSLTRLAGGLTNEQF
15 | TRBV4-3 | ASSQEVRLGLGNEQF
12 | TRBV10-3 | AISDWGPNTEAF
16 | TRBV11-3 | ASSGNPSDRGDTDTQY
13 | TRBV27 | ASSLGPRPTGELF
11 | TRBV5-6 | ASRGLGGLEQF
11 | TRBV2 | ASSRDRLYGYT
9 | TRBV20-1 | SLGGGETQY
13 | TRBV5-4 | ASRRAPGGPDIQY
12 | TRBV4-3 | ASSPGVPPDTQY
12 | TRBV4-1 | ASSHRLQGPEAF
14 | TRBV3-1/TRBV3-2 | ASSQRASSGANVLT
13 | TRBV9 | ASSLAVGTYNEQF
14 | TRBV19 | ASSGTRSGDTDTQY
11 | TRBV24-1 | ATSEGAYNEQF
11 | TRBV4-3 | ASSQASGNEQF
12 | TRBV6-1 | ASTKLAGGLEQF
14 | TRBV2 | ASSGLWRGKGETQY
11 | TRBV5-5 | ASSRESSTEAF
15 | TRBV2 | ASSVVGRVGANEKLF
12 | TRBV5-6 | ASSFGTGEYGYT
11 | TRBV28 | ASSFAGGYGYT
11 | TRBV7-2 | ASRGGQRNEQF
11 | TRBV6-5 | ASSPRGQTEAF
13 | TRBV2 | ASLVASGRPGELF
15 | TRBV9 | ASSPGVSLGREDTQY
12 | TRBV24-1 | ATSGRQGPETQY
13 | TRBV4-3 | ASSWRQGKTGELF
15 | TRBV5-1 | ASSGPGQGISFTEAF
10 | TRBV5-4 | ASSSTSVEAF
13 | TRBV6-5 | ASSLRWARNEKLF